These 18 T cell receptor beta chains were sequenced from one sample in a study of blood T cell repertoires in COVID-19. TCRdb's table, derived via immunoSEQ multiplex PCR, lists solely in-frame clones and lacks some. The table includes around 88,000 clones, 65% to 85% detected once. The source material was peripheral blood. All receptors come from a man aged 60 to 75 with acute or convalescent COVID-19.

Written as DNA, the CDR3 is TGTGCCAGCAGCTTGGCGGGACAGGGACATGGCTACACCTTC. It translates to CASSLAGQGHGYTF. The chain combines TRBV7-8 with TRBJ1-2, with TRBD1 matching over 9 bases. The CDR3 is made up of 14 amino acids. V lost 3 bases and J lost 6; bases outside the gene matches: 5. CDR1 and CDR2 (germline): SGHVS, FQNEAQ.

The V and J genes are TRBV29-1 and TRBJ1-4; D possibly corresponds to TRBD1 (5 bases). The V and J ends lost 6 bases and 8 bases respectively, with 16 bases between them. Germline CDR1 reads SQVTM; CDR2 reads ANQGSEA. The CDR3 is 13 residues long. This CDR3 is CSVTTGGYEKLFF. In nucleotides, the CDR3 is TGCAGCGTAACAACGGGGGGGTACGAAAAACTGTTTTTT.

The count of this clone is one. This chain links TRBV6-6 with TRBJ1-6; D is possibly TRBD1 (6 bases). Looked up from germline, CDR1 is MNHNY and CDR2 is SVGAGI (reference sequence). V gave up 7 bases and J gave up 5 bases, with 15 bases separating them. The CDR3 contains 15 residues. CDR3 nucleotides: TGTGCCAGCACAAAGGGGACAAAAAATAATTCACCCCTCCACTTT. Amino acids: CASTKGTKNNSPLHF.

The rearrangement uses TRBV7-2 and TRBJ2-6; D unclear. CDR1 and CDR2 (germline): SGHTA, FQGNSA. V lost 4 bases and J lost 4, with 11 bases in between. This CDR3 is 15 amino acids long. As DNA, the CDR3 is TGTGCCAGCAGCTCCGAGGTATTGGGGGCCAACGTCCTGACTTTC. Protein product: CASSSEVLGANVLTF.

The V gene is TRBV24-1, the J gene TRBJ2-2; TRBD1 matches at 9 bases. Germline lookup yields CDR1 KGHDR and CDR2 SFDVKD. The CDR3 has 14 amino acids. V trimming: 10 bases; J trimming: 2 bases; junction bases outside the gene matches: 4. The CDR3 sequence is CATRDRDNTGELFF. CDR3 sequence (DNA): TGTGCCACGAGGGACAGGGACAACACCGGGGAGCTGTTTTTT.

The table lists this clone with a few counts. CDR3 residues: CASSRSGRPNNEQFF. DNA for the CDR3: TGTGCCAGCAGCCGTAGCGGGAGACCAAACAATGAGCAGTTCTTC. This sequence joins TRBV7-3 and TRBJ2-1; 9 bases map to TRBD2. V dropped 5 bases and J dropped 5; count of bases not matched to a gene: 7. CDR1 and CDR2 (germline): SGHTA, FQGTGA. The CDR3 is 15 amino acids.

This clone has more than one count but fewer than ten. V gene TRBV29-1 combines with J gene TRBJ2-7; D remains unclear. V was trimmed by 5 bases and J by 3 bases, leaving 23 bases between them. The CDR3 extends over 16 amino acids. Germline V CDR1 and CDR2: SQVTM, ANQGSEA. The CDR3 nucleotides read TGCAGCGTTCTAACAGCTCAAGCCCAAAATAACTACGAGCAGTACTTC. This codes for CSVLTAQAQNNYEQYF.

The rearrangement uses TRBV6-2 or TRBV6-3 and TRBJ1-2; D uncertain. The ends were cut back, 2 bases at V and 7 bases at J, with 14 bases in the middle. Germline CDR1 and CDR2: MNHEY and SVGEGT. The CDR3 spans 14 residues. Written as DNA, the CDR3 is TGTGCCAGCAGTTACGGAGGCGGTTGGGGTGGCTACACCTTC. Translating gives CASSYGGGWGGYTF.

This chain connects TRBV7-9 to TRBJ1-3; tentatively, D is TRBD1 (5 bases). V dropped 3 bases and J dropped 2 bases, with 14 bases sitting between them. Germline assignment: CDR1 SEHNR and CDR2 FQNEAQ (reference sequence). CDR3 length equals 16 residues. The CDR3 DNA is TGTGCCAGCAGCTTTATCAGGGTTCTGGCTGGAAACACCATATATTTT. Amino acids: CASSFIRVLAGNTIYF.

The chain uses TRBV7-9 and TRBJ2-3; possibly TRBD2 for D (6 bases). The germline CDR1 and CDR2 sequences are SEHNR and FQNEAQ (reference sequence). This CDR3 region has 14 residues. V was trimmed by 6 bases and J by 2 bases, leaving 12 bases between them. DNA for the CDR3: TGTGCCAGCAGTCGCACTAGCCACACAGATACGCAGTATTTT. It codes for CASSRTSHTDTQYF.

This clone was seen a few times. CDR3 loop: CASSLDSPRTGGRFYEQYF. The CDR3, as DNA: TGTGCCAGCAGCTTAGATTCCCCGAGGACCGGCGGGAGGTTCTACGAGCAGTACTTC. The chain couples TRBV7-2 to TRBJ2-7, with 8 positions matching TRBD2. This CDR3 comprises 19 residues. The J segment lost 3 bases and the V segment lost 1 base, leaving 17 bases of the junction unmatched. Germline assignment: CDR1 SGHTA and CDR2 FQGNSA. Full variable domain (missing parts from reference TRBV7-2 and TRBJ2-7): GAGVSQSPSNKVTEKGKDVELRCDPISGHTALYWYRQSLGQGLEFLIYFQGNSAPDKSGLPSDRFSAERTGGSVSTLTIQRTQQEDSAVYLCASSLDSPRTGGRFYEQYFGPGTRLTVT.

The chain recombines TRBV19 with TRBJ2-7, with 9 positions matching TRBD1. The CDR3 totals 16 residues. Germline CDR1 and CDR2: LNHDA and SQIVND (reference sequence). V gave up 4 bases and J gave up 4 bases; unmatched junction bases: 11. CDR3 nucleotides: TGTGCCAGTAGTAGATCTGACGGGACAGGGTTATACGAGCAGTACTTC. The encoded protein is CASSRSDGTGLYEQYF.

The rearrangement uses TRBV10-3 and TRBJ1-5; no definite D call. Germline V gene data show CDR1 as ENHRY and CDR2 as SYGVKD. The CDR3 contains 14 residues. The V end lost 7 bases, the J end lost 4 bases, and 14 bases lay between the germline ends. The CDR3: CAIKGDTGNQPQHF. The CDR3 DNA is TGTGCCATCAAGGGTGACACGGGGAATCAGCCCCAGCATTTT.

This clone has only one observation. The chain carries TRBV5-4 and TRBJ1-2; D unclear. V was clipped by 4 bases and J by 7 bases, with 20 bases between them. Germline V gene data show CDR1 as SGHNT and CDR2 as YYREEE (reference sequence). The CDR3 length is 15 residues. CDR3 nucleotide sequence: TGTGCCAGCAGCACCGATGGGTTACTCGGGTCTGGCTACACCTTC. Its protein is CASSTDGLLGSGYTF.

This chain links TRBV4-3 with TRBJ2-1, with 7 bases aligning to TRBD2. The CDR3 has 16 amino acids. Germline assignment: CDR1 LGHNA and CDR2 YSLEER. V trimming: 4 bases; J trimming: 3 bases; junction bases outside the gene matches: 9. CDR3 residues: CASSPRGKGYYNEQFF. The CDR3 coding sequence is TGCGCCAGCAGCCCGCGGGGGAAGGGATACTACAATGAGCAGTTCTTC.

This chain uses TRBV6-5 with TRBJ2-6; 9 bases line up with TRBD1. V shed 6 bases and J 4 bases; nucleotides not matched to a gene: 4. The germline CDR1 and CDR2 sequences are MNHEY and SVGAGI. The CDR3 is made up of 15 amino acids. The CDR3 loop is CASRGTGWGANVLTF. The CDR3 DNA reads TGTGCCAGCAGAGGGACAGGGTGGGGGGCCAACGTCCTGACTTTC.

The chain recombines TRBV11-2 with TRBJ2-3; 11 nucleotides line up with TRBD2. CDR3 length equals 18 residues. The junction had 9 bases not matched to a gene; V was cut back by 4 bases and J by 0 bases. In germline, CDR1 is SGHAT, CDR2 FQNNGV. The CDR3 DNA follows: TGTGCCAGCAGCTCACTGAAGACTAGCGGGGTTAGCACAGATACGCAGTATTTT. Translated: CASSSLKTSGVSTDTQYF.

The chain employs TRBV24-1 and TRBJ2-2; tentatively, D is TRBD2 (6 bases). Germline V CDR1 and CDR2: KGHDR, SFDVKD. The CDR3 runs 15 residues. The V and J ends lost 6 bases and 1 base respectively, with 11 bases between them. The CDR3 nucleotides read TGTGCCACCAGTCGGGGGATCGGGAACACCGGGGAGCTGTTTTTT. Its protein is CATSRGIGNTGELFF.